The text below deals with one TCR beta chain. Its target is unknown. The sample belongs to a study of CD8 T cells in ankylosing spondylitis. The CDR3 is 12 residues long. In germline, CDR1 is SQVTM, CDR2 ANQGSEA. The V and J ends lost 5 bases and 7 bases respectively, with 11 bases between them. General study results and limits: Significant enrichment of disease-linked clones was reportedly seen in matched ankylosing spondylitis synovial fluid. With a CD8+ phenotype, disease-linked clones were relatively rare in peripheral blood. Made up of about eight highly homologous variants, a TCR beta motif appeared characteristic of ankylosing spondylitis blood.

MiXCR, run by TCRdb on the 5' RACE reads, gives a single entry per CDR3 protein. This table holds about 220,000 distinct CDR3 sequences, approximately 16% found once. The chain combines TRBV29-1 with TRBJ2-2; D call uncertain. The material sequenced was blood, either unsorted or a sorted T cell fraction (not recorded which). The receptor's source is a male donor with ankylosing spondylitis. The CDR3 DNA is TGCAGCGTTTATATAGTCGACGGGGAGCTGTTTTTT. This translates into CSVYIVDGELFF.